Detailed here is one T cell receptor (beta chain). The sample belongs to a study of cytomegalovirus exposure and HLA in healthy donors. This CDR3 is 13 amino acids long. The V end lost 0 bases, the J end lost 5 bases, and 5 bases lay between the germline ends. The V gene's germline CDR1 is WNHNN and CDR2 SYGVQD (reference sequence). Libraries were prepared by immunoSEQ multiplex PCR; TCRdb keeps only in-frame clonotypes and omits some of them. The sample holds under 150,000 clones, less than 90% seen once. The sample consisted of PBMCs. This chain connects TRBV10-1 to TRBJ1-5; D gene ambiguous. The TCR originated in a man in his late teens or twenties in good health and CMV-seronegative. In DNA, the CDR3 is TGCGCCAGCAGTGAGTCGGGAGATCAGCCCCAGCATTTT. Its translation: CASSESGDQPQHF.